Listed below are T cell receptor beta chains from one sample, sequenced in a study of cytomegalovirus exposure and HLA in healthy donors. Method: immunoSEQ multiplex PCR; TCRdb's copy keeps in-frame clones and lacks some. This sample has 35,000 to 50,000 clones; 93% occur once, and the top ten carry more than 2%. Sequenced input: PBMCs. Receptors originate from a woman under 30 in good health and CMV-seronegative. The CDR3 runs from the conserved cysteine through the conserved F or W. Each record gives: CDR3 protein, CDR3 DNA, V gene, J gene, clone size, D gene. A D gene is named only where the DNA matches it firmly. Clone size appears in some rows only: once, few, many, or a class for an expanded clone.

CDR3 protein: CASSPFSGSYEQYF
CDR3 DNA: TGTGCCAGCAGTCCCTTTAGTGGTTCCTACGAGCAGTACTTC
V gene: TRBV27
J gene: TRBJ2-7
clone size: once
D gene: -

CDR3 protein: CASRRTGAGGELFF
CDR3 DNA: TGTGCCAGCAGACGAACAGGGGCTGGCGGGGAGCTGTTTTTT
V gene: TRBV2
J gene: TRBJ2-2
clone size: -
D gene: TRBD1

CDR3 protein: CASSASIGTGMNEQYF
CDR3 DNA: TGTGCCAGCAGTGCCTCGATTGGGACAGGGATGAACGAGCAGTACTTC
V gene: TRBV25-1
J gene: TRBJ2-7
clone size: -
D gene: TRBD1

CDR3 protein: CASNPGGSTDTQYF
CDR3 DNA: TGTGCCAGTAATCCCGGCGGGTCCACAGATACGCAGTATTTT
V gene: TRBV19
J gene: TRBJ2-3
clone size: -
D gene: -

CDR3 protein: CASSLGEGQGYEQYF
CDR3 DNA: TGTGCCAGTAGTCTCGGGGAGGGGCAGGGCTACGAGCAGTACTTC
V gene: TRBV19
J gene: TRBJ2-7
clone size: -
D gene: TRBD2

CDR3 protein: CASSSGQGHGYTF
CDR3 DNA: TGTGCCAGTAGTTCAGGACAGGGACATGGCTACACCTTC
V gene: TRBV19
J gene: TRBJ1-2
clone size: -
D gene: TRBD1

CDR3 protein: CASSQVYRGEIEAFF
CDR3 DNA: TGCGCCAGCAGCCAAGTCTACAGGGGAGAAATTGAAGCTTTCTTT
V gene: TRBV4-1
J gene: TRBJ1-1
clone size: -
D gene: TRBD1

CDR3 protein: CASSRGGPRDTEAFF
CDR3 DNA: TGTGCCAGTAGTAGGGGTGGCCCGCGGGACACTGAAGCTTTCTTT
V gene: TRBV19
J gene: TRBJ1-1
clone size: -
D gene: -

CDR3 protein: CASSLSDYNSPLHF
CDR3 DNA: TGCGCCAGCAGCTTATCAGATTATAATTCACCCCTCCACTTT
V gene: TRBV5-1
J gene: TRBJ1-6
clone size: -
D gene: -

CDR3 protein: CASRRDRGYEQYF
CDR3 DNA: TGTGCCAGCCGCCGGGACAGGGGTTACGAGCAGTACTTC
V gene: TRBV28
J gene: TRBJ2-7
clone size: -
D gene: TRBD1

CDR3 protein: CASTAGAPKHNEQFF
CDR3 DNA: TGTGCCAGTACCGCAGGGGCGCCAAAGCACAATGAGCAGTTCTTC
V gene: TRBV19
J gene: TRBJ2-1
clone size: -
D gene: -

CDR3 protein: CASSIATGYEQYF
CDR3 DNA: TGTGCCAGTAGTATAGCGACAGGGTACGAGCAGTACTTC
V gene: TRBV19
J gene: TRBJ2-7
clone size: -
D gene: TRBD1

CDR3 protein: CASSFHTVSGNTIYF
CDR3 DNA: TGTGCCAGCAGCTTTCATACAGTTTCTGGAAACACCATATATTTT
V gene: TRBV7-9
J gene: TRBJ1-3
clone size: -
D gene: -

CDR3 protein: CASSFSPTDYSSYEQYF
CDR3 DNA: TGCGCCAGCAGCTTCAGCCCGACAGATTACAGCTCCTACGAGCAGTACTTC
V gene: TRBV5-1
J gene: TRBJ2-7
clone size: -
D gene: -

CDR3 protein: CASTTGQGGSYEQYF
CDR3 DNA: TGTGCCAGCACCACGGGACAGGGCGGCTCCTACGAGCAGTACTTC
V gene: TRBV2
J gene: TRBJ2-7
clone size: -
D gene: TRBD1

CDR3 protein: CASRPGGGNTEAFF
CDR3 DNA: TGTGCCAGCAGGCCAGGGGGAGGAAACACTGAAGCTTTCTTT
V gene: TRBV6-6
J gene: TRBJ1-1
clone size: -
D gene: TRBD1

CDR3 protein: CAWSRDEQFF
CDR3 DNA: TGTGCCTGGAGCCGGGATGAGCAGTTCTTC
V gene: TRBV30
J gene: TRBJ2-1
clone size: -
D gene: -

CDR3 protein: CASSHRTASKPNTEAFF
CDR3 DNA: TGCGCCAGCAGTCATAGGACAGCCAGCAAACCGAACACTGAAGCTTTCTTT
V gene: TRBV23-1
J gene: TRBJ1-1
clone size: -
D gene: -

CDR3 protein: CASSERQGAGYEQYF
CDR3 DNA: TGCGCCAGCAGCGAGCGCCAGGGGGCCGGATACGAGCAGTACTTC
V gene: TRBV10-2
J gene: TRBJ2-7
clone size: -
D gene: TRBD1

CDR3 protein: CASDIGTGGTEAFF
CDR3 DNA: TGTGCCAGTGACATCGGGACAGGGGGGACTGAAGCTTTCTTT
V gene: TRBV19
J gene: TRBJ1-1
clone size: -
D gene: TRBD1

CDR3 protein: CSVGTSGNEQFF
CDR3 DNA: TGCAGCGTCGGGACTAGCGGGAATGAGCAGTTCTTC
V gene: TRBV29-1
J gene: TRBJ2-1
clone size: -
D gene: TRBD2

CDR3 protein: CAWSVKGRGNQPQHF
CDR3 DNA: TGTGCCTGGAGTGTAAAAGGTAGAGGGAATCAGCCCCAGCATTTT
V gene: TRBV30
J gene: TRBJ1-5
clone size: -
D gene: -

CDR3 protein: CASSLGGGSEQYF
CDR3 DNA: TGTGCCAGCAGCTTGGGCGGGGGGTCGGAGCAGTACTTC
V gene: TRBV7-2
J gene: TRBJ2-7
clone size: -
D gene: TRBD2

CDR3 protein: CASSLWTGKVGAGNTEAFF
CDR3 DNA: TGTGCCAGCAGTCTATGGACAGGGAAGGTTGGTGCGGGGAACACTGAAGCTTTCTTT
V gene: TRBV28
J gene: TRBJ1-1
clone size: -
D gene: TRBD1

CDR3 protein: CASSPRTGTDTQYF
CDR3 DNA: TGTGCCAGCAGCCCCCGGACAGGGACAGATACGCAGTATTTT
V gene: TRBV7-7
J gene: TRBJ2-3
clone size: -
D gene: TRBD1

CDR3 protein: CASSFTGIKDTEAFF
CDR3 DNA: TGTGCCAGCAGCTTCACAGGGATTAAAGACACTGAAGCTTTCTTT
V gene: TRBV7-9
J gene: TRBJ1-1
clone size: -
D gene: -

CDR3 protein: CASSASGTAAANYGYTF
CDR3 DNA: TGCGCCAGCAGCGCTTCCGGGACAGCGGCTGCTAACTATGGCTACACCTTC
V gene: TRBV5-1
J gene: TRBJ1-2
clone size: -
D gene: TRBD1

CDR3 protein: CASSIGQGSSYEQYF
CDR3 DNA: TGTGCCAGTAGTATAGGACAGGGAAGCTCCTACGAGCAGTACTTC
V gene: TRBV19
J gene: TRBJ2-7
clone size: -
D gene: TRBD1

CDR3 protein: CASSLVRTGVEQYF
CDR3 DNA: TGCGCCAGCAGCTTGGTCCGGACAGGGGTCGAGCAGTACTTC
V gene: TRBV5-1
J gene: TRBJ2-7
clone size: -
D gene: TRBD1

CDR3 protein: CASSDSGTVTDTQYF
CDR3 DNA: TGTGCCAGCTCAGATAGCGGGACGGTGACAGATACGCAGTATTTT
V gene: TRBV25-1
J gene: TRBJ2-3
clone size: -
D gene: TRBD2

CDR3 protein: CASRGTGGTEAFF
CDR3 DNA: TGTGCCAGCAGGGGAACAGGGGGCACTGAAGCTTTCTTT
V gene: TRBV28
J gene: TRBJ1-1
clone size: -
D gene: TRBD1

CDR3 protein: CAWSIQNEQFF
CDR3 DNA: TGTGCCTGGAGTATTCAGAATGAGCAGTTCTTC
V gene: TRBV30
J gene: TRBJ2-1
clone size: -
D gene: -

CDR3 protein: CASSPGGYGDTQYF
CDR3 DNA: TGCGCCAGCAGCCCTGGAGGGTATGGAGATACGCAGTATTTT
V gene: TRBV5-1
J gene: TRBJ2-3
clone size: few
D gene: -

CDR3 protein: CASSLGPRSSRGITEAFF
CDR3 DNA: TGCGCCAGCAGCTTGGGTCCGAGGTCCTCCAGGGGAATAACTGAAGCTTTCTTT
V gene: TRBV5-1
J gene: TRBJ1-1
clone size: -
D gene: -

CDR3 protein: CASSMTGSYGYTF
CDR3 DNA: TGTGCCAGCAGCATGACAGGGTCCTATGGCTACACCTTC
V gene: TRBV6-5
J gene: TRBJ1-2
clone size: -
D gene: TRBD1

CDR3 protein: CASSPPEGVGYTF
CDR3 DNA: TGTGCCAGCTCACCACCCGAGGGGGTTGGCTACACCTTC
V gene: TRBV18
J gene: TRBJ1-2
clone size: -
D gene: -

CDR3 protein: CASSLIVSTGRALVGQYF
CDR3 DNA: TGTGCCAGCAGCTTGATTGTGTCCACCGGCAGGGCCCTCGTTGGGCAGTACTTC
V gene: TRBV5-5
J gene: TRBJ2-7
clone size: -
D gene: -

CDR3 protein: CASGQAGSPLHF
CDR3 DNA: TGTGCCAGTGGACAGGCCGGTTCACCCCTCCACTTT
V gene: TRBV6-1
J gene: TRBJ1-6
clone size: -
D gene: TRBD1

CDR3 protein: CASSQRVNGDEQFF
CDR3 DNA: TGCGCCAGCAGTCAACGGGTCAACGGAGATGAGCAGTTCTTC
V gene: TRBV23-1
J gene: TRBJ2-1
clone size: -
D gene: -

CDR3 protein: CASSIGQGEAFF
CDR3 DNA: TGTGCCAGCAGCATAGGGCAGGGTGAAGCTTTCTTT
V gene: TRBV6-6
J gene: TRBJ1-1
clone size: -
D gene: -

CDR3 protein: CASKRGNIQYF
CDR3 DNA: TGTGCCAGCAAGCGCGGAAACATTCAGTACTTC
V gene: TRBV28
J gene: TRBJ2-4
clone size: -
D gene: -

CDR3 protein: CASRDRNTGELFF
CDR3 DNA: TGTGCCAGCAGGGACAGGAACACCGGGGAGCTGTTTTTT
V gene: TRBV25-1
J gene: TRBJ2-2
clone size: once
D gene: -

CDR3 protein: CASSLGGPRSSYNSPLHF
CDR3 DNA: TGCGCCAGCAGCCTAGGGGGTCCTCGGAGCTCCTATAATTCACCCCTCCACTTT
V gene: TRBV5-1
J gene: TRBJ1-6
clone size: -
D gene: -